Shown below are 19 T cell receptor beta chains from a single sample sequenced in a study of breast tumors, draining lymph nodes, adjacent tissues. Samples came from axillary lymph nodes draining the breast cancer. TCRdb re-called the multiplex PCR reads with MiXCR, one entry per CDR3 protein. The table shows approximately 130,000 distinct CDR3 sequences, with around 21% occurring only once. Material: axillary lymph node tissue. Source of these receptors: a female donor with breast cancer. Some clones in this sample may be carry-over from other donors' samples.

A word on this clonotype: One base away lies a much larger clone, so this may be a sequencing read error. This chain connects TRBV28 to TRBJ2-7; no clear D. The ends were cut back, 8 bases at V and 2 bases at J, with 13 bases in the middle. CDR3 length equals 13 residues. Per germline, CDR1 MDHEN and CDR2 SYDVKM. In DNA form, the CDR3 reads TGTGCCAGCGGTCTGACGATCACCTACGAGCAGTACTTC. This sequence encodes CASGLTITYEQYF.

The table lists this clonotype with a count of one. J is TRBJ2-4 and V is TRBV5-6; 7 nucleotides line up with TRBD2. The V gene's germline CDR1 is SGHDT and CDR2 YYEEEE. The CDR3 contains 13 residues. J lost 8 bases, V lost 4 bases, and 6 bases had no gene match. CDR3 protein: CASSPAGVYIQYF. The CDR3 region has the DNA TGTGCCAGCAGCCCCGCGGGGGTGTACATTCAGTACTTC.

There are many counts of this clonotype. V is TRBV5-8 and J is TRBJ2-7; 10 bases fit TRBD2. CDR1 is SGHTS, CDR2 YDEGEE, per germline. This CDR3 spans 14 amino acids. V lost 0 bases to trimming and J lost 4 bases; unmatched junction nucleotides: 1. The CDR3 DNA reads TGTGCCAGCAGCTTGGCGGGACTAGCGTACGAGCAGTACTTC. The encoded protein is CASSLAGLAYEQYF.

This chain links TRBV19 with TRBJ2-1, with TRBD2 identical over 7 bases. V gave up 3 bases and J gave up 9 bases; unmatched junction bases: 5. The CDR3 extends over 13 amino acids. The germline gives CDR1 LNHDA, CDR2 SQIVND (reference sequence). DNA for the CDR3: TGTGCCAGTAGTATCGCTAGCGGCGGTGAGCAGTTCTTC. Its protein is CASSIASGGEQFF. Filled out from reference TRBV19 and TRBJ2-1, the complete variable domain reads DGGITQSPKYLFRKEGQNVTLSCEQNLNHDAMYWYRQDPGQGLRLIYYSQIVNDFQKGDIAEGYSVSREKKESFPLTVTSAQKNPTAFYLCASSIASGGEQFFGPGTRLTVL.

The rearrangement links TRBV30 to TRBJ1-5, with 9 bases that match TRBD1. The V gene end was trimmed by 2 bases and the J gene end by 6 bases; junction bases not matched to a gene: 2. The CDR3 has 13 amino acids. Germline V gives CDR1 GTSNPN, CDR2 SVGIG (reference sequence). The CDR3 DNA sequence: TGTGCCTGGAGTCGACAGGGGGGTCAGCCCCAGCATTTT. Amino acid sequence: CAWSRQGGQPQHF.

This clonotype has a count of ten or more. The chain combines TRBV11-1 with TRBJ2-7; D perhaps matches TRBD1 (7 bases). Trimming took off 3 bases at V and 7 bases at J, with 16 bases between the two ends. The CDR3 is made up of 14 amino acids. Per the germline V gene, CDR1 is SGHAT and CDR2 is FQDESV (reference sequence). This CDR3 reads CASSFPGGPLEQYF. The CDR3 region has the DNA TGTGCCAGCAGCTTTCCAGGGGGGCCTCTGGAGCAGTACTTC.

This clonotype was counted many times. The gene calls are TRBV20-1 and TRBJ2-3; 7 nucleotides match TRBD2. V trimming: 0 bases; J trimming: 4 bases; junction bases outside the gene matches: 7. The CDR3 is 15 amino acids. Germline lookup yields CDR1 DFQATT and CDR2 SNEGSKA (reference sequence). The chain's CDR3 is CSARDLRESADTQYF. In DNA, the CDR3 is TGCAGTGCTAGAGATTTGCGGGAGTCCGCAGATACGCAGTATTTT.

This clonotype was detected many times. The V gene is TRBV12-3 or TRBV12-4, the J gene TRBJ2-5; D is perhaps TRBD2 (6 bases). This CDR3 has 14 amino acids. Deletions cut 5 bases from V and 4 bases from J, with 14 bases between. CDR3 amino acids: CASSILAAGETQYF. Here the CDR3 DNA reads TGTGCCAGCAGTATACTAGCTGCAGGAGAGACCCAGTACTTC.

This clonotype was seen at least ten times. This sequence joins TRBV6-5 and TRBJ2-2, with D uncertain. V was cut by 4 bases and J by 4 bases, with 13 bases left in between. CDR3 size: 15 residues. Looked up from germline, CDR1 is MNHEY and CDR2 is SVGAGI. CDR3 sequence reads: CASSSPAPPTGELFF. The CDR3 bases are TGTGCCAGCAGTTCCCCGGCCCCACCCACCGGGGAGCTGTTTTTT.

This clonotype has ten or more counts. The chain carries TRBV20-1 and TRBJ1-4; TRBD1 is a possible D gene (5 bases). V was cut by 3 bases and J by 3 bases, with 11 bases left in between. Germline values: CDR1 DFQATT, CDR2 SNEGSKA (reference sequence). This CDR3 spans 14 amino acids. DNA of the CDR3: TGCAGTGCTAGGCCGGGGGAGGCTAATGAAAAACTGTTTTTT. Translation: CSARPGEANEKLFF.

This clonotype was seen at least ten times. This chain uses TRBV6-6 with TRBJ1-5; D is possibly TRBD1 (5 bases). The CDR3 length is 14 residues. Germline lookup yields CDR1 MNHNY and CDR2 SVGAGI (reference sequence). Trimming took off 7 bases at V and 7 bases at J, with 17 bases between the two ends. The CDR3 reads CASTPGGVGQPQHF. DNA for the CDR3: TGTGCCAGCACCCCGGGGGGAGTTGGCCAGCCCCAGCATTTT.

V gene TRBV29-1 combines with J gene TRBJ2-1, with 10 bases identical to TRBD2. The CDR3 has 14 amino acids. After removal of 6 bases from V and 12 bases from J, the junction contained 14 bases not matched to a gene. The V gene's germline CDR1 is SQVTM and CDR2 ANQGSEA. The CDR3 spells CSVLAGAITDTQFF. The CDR3 coding sequence is TGCAGCGTCCTAGCGGGAGCGATAACAGATACGCAGTTCTTC.

This clonotype was seen repeatedly, ten times or more. V usage is TRBV6-6 and J usage is TRBJ2-3; 11 bases fit TRBD2. The germline V gene encodes CDR1 MNHNY and CDR2 SVGAGI (reference sequence). The ends lost 6 bases at V and 1 base at J; junction bases unmatched: 6. The CDR3 is 16 residues long. The CDR3 is CASSYGTSGGTDTQYF. For the CDR3, the DNA is TGTGCCAGCAGCTACGGGACTAGCGGAGGCACAGATACGCAGTATTTT.

The table lists this clonotype with a few counts. The V gene is TRBV27, the J gene TRBJ2-3; D possibly uses TRBD1 or TRBD2 (5 bases each). V dropped 5 bases and J dropped 2 bases, with 14 bases sitting between them. The germline V gene encodes CDR1 MNHEY and CDR2 SMNVEV (reference sequence). This CDR3 comprises 15 residues. The CDR3 DNA reads as TGTGCCAGCAGTGCGGCGCCCGGGGCCACAGATACGCAGTATTTT. Its translation: CASSAAPGATDTQYF.

A note on this clonotype: This may come from a read error, since a much larger clone is one base off. The rearrangement joins TRBV7-9 to TRBJ2-2; D perhaps matches TRBD2 (6 bases). Trimming removed 5 bases at V and 6 bases at J, with 19 bases between. The germline CDR1 and CDR2 sequences are SEHNR and FQNEAQ (reference sequence). CDR3 length: 16 residues. The CDR3 region has the DNA TGTGCCAGCAGCCACACTATCGGGAGAGGATCCGGGGAGCTGTTTTTT. Translating it yields CASSHTIGRGSGELFF. Based on the CDR3 plus reference TRBV7-9 and TRBJ2-2, the full variable domain is DTGVSQNPRHKITKRGQNVTFRCDPISEHNRLYWYRQTLGQGPEFLTYFQNEAQLEKSRLLSDRFSAERPKGSFSTLEIQRTEQGDSAMYLCASSHTIGRGSGELFFGEGSRLTVL.

This clonotype has ten or more counts. V and J are TRBV15 and TRBJ2-7; D ambiguous. The CDR3 extends over 15 amino acids. Germline values: CDR1 LNHNV, CDR2 YYDKDF (reference sequence). V was shortened by 3 bases and J by 3 bases, with 15 bases between the two germline ends. As DNA, the CDR3 is TGTGCCACCAGCAGGCCGGGTCAAGAATTCTACGAGCAGTACTTC. It is translated as CATSRPGQEFYEQYF.

A few counts support this clonotype. Germline is not matched at one junction end, which may reflect a read error. The chain uses TRBV28 and TRBJ1-6; a possible D gene is TRBD1 (5 bases). The germline gives CDR1 MDHEN, CDR2 SYDVKM. The CDR3 contains 14 residues. CDR3 DNA: TGTGCCAGCAGTTTGGTTGGGGGGTATTCATCCCTCCACTTT. It translates to CASSLVGGYSSLHF.

The chain combines TRBV9 with TRBJ1-1; D is unresolved. CDR3 length equals 13 residues. V shed 7 bases and J shed 1 base, with 11 bases lying between them. Germline loops: CDR1 SGDLS, CDR2 YYNGEE. The CDR3 sequence is CASGQQPNTEAFF. Written as DNA, the CDR3 is TGTGCCAGCGGCCAACAGCCGAACACTGAAGCTTTCTTT.

This clonotype was picked up many times. The rearrangement links TRBV6-5 to TRBJ1-6; D call uncertain. The CDR3 totals 15 residues. The V end was cut by 4 bases, the J end by 7 bases, with 14 bases between. Germline V gene lookup returns CDR1 MNHEY and CDR2 SVGAGI. CDR3 sequence reads: CASSFGRAGNSPLHF. The CDR3 DNA sequence: TGTGCCAGCAGTTTCGGGAGGGCAGGAAATTCACCCCTCCACTTT.